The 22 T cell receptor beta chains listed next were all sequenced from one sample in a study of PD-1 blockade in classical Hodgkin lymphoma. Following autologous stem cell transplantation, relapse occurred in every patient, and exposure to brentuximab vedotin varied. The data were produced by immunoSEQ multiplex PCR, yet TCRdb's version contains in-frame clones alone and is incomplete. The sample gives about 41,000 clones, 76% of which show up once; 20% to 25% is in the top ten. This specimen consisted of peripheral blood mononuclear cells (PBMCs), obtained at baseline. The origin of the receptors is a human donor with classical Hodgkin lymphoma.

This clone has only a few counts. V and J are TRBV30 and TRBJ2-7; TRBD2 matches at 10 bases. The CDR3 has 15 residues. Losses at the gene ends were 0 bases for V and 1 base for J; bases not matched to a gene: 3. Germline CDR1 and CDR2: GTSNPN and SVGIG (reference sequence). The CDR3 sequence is CAWSVGLAVSYEQYF. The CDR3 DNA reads TGTGCCTGGAGTGTAGGACTAGCGGTTTCCTACGAGCAGTACTTC.

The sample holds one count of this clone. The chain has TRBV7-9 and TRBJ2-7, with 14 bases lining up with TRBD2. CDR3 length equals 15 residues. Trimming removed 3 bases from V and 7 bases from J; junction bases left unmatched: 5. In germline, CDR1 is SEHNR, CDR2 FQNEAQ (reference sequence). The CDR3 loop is CASSLTSGRAGEQYF. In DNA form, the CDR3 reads TGTGCCAGCAGCTTGACTAGCGGGAGGGCCGGGGAGCAGTACTTC.

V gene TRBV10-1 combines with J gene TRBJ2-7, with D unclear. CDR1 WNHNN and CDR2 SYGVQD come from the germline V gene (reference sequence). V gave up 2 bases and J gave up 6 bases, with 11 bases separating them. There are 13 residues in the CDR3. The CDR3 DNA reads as TGCGCCAGCAGTGAGCGACCCTTTGGCGAGCAGTACTTC. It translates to CASSERPFGEQYF.

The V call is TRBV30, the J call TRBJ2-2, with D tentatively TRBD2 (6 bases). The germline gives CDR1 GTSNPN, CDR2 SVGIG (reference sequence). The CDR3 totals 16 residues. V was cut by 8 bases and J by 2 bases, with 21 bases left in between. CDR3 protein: CAGARGSGFNTGELFF. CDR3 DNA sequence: TGTGCCGGGGCGAGGGGTAGCGGCTTTAACACCGGGGAGCTGTTTTTT.

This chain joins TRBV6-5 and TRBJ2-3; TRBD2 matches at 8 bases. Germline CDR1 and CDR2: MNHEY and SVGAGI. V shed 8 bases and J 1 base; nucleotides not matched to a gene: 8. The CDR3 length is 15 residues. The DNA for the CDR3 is TGTGCCAGCGGGGCTAGCGGGCAGGGCACAGATACGCAGTATTTT. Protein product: CASGASGQGTDTQYF.

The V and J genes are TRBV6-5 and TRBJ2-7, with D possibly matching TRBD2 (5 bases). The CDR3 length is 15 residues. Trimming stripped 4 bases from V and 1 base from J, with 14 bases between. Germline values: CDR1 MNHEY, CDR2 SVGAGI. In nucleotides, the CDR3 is TGTGCCAGCAGTTCCCTGAGCGGAAGATCCTACGAGCAGTACTTC. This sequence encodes CASSSLSGRSYEQYF.

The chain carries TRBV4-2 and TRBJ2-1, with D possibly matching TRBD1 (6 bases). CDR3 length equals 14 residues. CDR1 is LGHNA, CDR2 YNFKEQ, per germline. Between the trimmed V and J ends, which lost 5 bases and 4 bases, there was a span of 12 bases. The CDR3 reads CASSSRDTYNEQFF. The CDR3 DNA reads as TGTGCCAGCAGCTCCCGGGACACTTACAATGAGCAGTTCTTC.

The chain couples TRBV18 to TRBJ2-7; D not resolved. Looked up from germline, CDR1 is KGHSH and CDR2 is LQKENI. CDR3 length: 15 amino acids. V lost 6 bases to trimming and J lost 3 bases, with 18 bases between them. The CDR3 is CASSPSVGELYEQYF. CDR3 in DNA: TGTGCCAGCTCCCCCTCTGTCGGAGAGCTCTACGAGCAGTACTTC.

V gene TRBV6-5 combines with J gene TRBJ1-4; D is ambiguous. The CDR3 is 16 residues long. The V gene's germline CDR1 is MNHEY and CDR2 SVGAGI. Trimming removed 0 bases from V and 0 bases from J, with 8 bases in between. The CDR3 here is CASSYSFISTNEKLFF. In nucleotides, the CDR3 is TGTGCCAGCAGTTACTCGTTCATTTCAACTAATGAAAAACTGTTTTTT.

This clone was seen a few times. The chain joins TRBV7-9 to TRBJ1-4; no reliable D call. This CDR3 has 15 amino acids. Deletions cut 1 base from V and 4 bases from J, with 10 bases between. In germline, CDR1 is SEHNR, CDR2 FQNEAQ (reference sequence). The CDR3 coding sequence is TGTGCCAGCAGCTTAGTTCCGGGCCTTAATGAAAAACTGTTTTTT. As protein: CASSLVPGLNEKLFF.

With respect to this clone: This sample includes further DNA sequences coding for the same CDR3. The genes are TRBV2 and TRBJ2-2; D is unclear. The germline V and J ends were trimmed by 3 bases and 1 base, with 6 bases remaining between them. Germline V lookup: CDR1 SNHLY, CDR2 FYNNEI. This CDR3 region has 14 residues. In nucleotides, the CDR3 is TGTGCCAGCAGTGACCGACGGAACACCGGGGAGCTGTTTTTT. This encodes CASSDRRNTGELFF.

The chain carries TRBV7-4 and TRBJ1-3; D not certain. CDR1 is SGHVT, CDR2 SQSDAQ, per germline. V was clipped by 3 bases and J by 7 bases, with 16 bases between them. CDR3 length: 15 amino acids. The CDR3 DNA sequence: TGTGCCAGCAGCTTCCCGAGTCCCTCCGTGAACACCATATATTTT. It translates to CASSFPSPSVNTIYF.

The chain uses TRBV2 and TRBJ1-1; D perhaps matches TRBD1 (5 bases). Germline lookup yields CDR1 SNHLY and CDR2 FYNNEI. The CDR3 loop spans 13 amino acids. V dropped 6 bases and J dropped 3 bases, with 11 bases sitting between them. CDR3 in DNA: TGTGCCAGCAGGGTCTGGGGGGACACTGAAGCTTTCTTT. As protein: CASRVWGDTEAFF.

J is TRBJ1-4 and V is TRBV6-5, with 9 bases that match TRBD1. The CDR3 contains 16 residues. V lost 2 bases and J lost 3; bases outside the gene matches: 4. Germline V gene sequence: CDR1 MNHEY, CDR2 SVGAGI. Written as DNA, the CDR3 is TGTGCCAGCAGTTACGACAGGGGGGGATCTAATGAAAAACTGTTTTTT. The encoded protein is CASSYDRGGSNEKLFF.

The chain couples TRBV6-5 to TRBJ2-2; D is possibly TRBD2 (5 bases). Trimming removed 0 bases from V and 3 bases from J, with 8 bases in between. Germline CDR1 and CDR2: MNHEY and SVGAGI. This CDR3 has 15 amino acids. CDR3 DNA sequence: TGTGCCAGCAGTTACTCAGGCGGGCACACCGGGGAGCTGTTTTTT. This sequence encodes CASSYSGGHTGELFF.

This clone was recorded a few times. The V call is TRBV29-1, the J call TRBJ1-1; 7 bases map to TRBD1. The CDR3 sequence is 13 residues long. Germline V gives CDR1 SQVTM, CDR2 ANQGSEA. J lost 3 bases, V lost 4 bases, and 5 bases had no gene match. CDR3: CSVAGRGYTEAFF. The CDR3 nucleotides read TGCAGCGTTGCGGGCAGGGGGTACACTGAAGCTTTCTTT.

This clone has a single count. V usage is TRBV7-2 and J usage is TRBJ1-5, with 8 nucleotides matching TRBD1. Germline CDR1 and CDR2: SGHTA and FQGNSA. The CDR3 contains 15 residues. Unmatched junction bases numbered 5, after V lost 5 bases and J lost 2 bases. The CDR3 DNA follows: TGTGCCAGCAGCCTGGACAGGGTTGGCAATCAGCCCCAGCATTTT. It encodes CASSLDRVGNQPQHF.

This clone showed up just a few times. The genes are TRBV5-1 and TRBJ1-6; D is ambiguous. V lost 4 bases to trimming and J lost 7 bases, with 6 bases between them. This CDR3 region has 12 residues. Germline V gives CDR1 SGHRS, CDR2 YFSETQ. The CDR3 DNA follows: TGCGCCAGCAGCCAGAAGAATTCACCCCTCCACTTT. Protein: CASSQKNSPLHF.

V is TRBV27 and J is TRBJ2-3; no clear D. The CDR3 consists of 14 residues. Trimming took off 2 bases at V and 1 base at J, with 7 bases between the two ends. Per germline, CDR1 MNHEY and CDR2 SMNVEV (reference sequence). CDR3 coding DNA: TGTGCCAGCAGTTTAGTGCGTGGCACAGATACGCAGTATTTT. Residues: CASSLVRGTDTQYF.

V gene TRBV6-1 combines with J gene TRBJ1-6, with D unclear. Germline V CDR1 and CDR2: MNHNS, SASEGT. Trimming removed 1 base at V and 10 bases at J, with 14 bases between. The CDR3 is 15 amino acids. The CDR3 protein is CASSEVSQLGSPLHF. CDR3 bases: TGTGCCAGCAGTGAAGTCTCGCAGCTTGGATCACCCCTCCACTTT.

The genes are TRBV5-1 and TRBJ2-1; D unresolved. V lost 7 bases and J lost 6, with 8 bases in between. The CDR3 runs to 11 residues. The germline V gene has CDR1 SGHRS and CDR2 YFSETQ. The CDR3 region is CASGKANEQFF. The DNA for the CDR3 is TGCGCCAGCGGTAAGGCCAATGAGCAGTTCTTC. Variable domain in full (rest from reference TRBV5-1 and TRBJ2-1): KAGVTQTPRYLIKTRGQQVTLSCSPISGHRSVSWYQQTPGQGLQFLFEYFSETQRNKGNFPGRFSGRQFSNSRSEMNVSTLELGDSALYLCASGKANEQFFGPGTRLTVL.

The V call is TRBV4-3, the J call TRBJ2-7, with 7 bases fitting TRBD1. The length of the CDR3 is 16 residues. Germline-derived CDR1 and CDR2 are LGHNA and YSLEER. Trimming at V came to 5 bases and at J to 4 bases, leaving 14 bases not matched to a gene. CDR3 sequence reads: CASSYGTADGVYEQYF. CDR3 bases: TGCGCCAGCAGCTACGGGACAGCCGACGGGGTTTACGAGCAGTACTTC.